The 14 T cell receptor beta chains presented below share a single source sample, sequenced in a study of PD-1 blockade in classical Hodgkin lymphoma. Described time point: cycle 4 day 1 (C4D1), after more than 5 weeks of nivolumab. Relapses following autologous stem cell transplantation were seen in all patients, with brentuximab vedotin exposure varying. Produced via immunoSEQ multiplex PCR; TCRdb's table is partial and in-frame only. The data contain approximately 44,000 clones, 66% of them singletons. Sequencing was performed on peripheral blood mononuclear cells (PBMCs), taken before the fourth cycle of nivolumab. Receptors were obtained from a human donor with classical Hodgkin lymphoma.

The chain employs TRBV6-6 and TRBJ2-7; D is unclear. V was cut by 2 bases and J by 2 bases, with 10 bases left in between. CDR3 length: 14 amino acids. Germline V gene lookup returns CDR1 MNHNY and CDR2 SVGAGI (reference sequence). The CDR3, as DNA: TGTGCCAGCAGTTACGATAGTGGAGCCTACGAGCAGTACTTC. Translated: CASSYDSGAYEQYF.

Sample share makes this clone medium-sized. The chain's CDR3 is CASTKLSGEQYF. CDR3 nucleotides: TGTGCCAGCACCAAACTTAGCGGAGAGCAGTACTTC. The chain joins TRBV6-6 to TRBJ2-7, with D possibly being TRBD2 (6 bases). V was clipped by 7 bases and J by 7 bases, with 14 bases between them. The CDR3 spans 12 residues. Germline V gives CDR1 MNHNY, CDR2 SVGAGI (reference sequence).

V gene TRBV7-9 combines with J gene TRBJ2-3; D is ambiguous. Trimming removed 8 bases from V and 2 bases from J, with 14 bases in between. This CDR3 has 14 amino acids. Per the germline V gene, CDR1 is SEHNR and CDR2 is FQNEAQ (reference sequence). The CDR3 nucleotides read TGTGCCAGCGTAACACAGAGGAACACAGATACGCAGTATTTT. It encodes CASVTQRNTDTQYF.

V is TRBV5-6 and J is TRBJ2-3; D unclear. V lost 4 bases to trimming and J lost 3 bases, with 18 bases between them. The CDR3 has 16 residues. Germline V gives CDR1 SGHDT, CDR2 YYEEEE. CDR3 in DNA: TGTGCCAGCAGCCCCCCCGCGTCGCTCGGAACAGATACGCAGTATTTT. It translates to CASSPPASLGTDTQYF.

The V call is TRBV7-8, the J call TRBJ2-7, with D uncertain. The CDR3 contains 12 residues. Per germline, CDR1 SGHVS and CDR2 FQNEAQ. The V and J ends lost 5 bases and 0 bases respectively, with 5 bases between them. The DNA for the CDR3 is TGTGCCAGCAGCGCTACCTCCTACGAGCAGTACTTC. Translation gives CASSATSYEQYF.

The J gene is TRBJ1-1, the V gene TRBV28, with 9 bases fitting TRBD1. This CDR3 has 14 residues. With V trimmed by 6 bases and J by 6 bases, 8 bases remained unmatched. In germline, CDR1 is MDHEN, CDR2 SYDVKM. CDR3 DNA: TGTGCCAGCAGGACGGGACAGGGAAGCGCTGAAGCTTTCTTT. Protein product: CASRTGQGSAEAFF.

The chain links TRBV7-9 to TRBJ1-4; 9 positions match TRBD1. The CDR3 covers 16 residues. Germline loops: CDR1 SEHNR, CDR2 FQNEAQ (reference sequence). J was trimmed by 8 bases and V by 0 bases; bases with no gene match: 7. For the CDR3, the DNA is TGTGCCAGCAGCTTAGCAATGACAGGGGGTGGCGAAAAACTGTTTTTT. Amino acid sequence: CASSLAMTGGGEKLFF.

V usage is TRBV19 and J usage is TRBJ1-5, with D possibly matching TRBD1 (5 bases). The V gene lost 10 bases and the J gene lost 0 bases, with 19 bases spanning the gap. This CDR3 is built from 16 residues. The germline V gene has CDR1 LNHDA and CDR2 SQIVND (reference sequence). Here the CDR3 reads CATEREGSHSNQPQHF. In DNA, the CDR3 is TGTGCCACCGAGAGAGAGGGGTCACATAGCAATCAGCCCCAGCATTTT.

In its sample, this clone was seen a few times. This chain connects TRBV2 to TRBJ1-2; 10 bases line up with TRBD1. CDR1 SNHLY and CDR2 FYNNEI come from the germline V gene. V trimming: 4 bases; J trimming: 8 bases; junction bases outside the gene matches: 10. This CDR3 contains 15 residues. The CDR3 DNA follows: TGTGCCAGCAGTGCGAGACAGGGGGCGCATTCAGGCTACACCTTC. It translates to CASSARQGAHSGYTF.

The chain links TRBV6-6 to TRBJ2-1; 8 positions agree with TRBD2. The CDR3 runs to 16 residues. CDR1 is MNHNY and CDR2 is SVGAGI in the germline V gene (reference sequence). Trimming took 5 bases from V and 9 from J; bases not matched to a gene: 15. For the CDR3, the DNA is TGTGCCAGCAGTCATTCTAGCGGGTTTCCCCCCGGTGAGCAGTTCTTC. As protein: CASSHSSGFPPGEQFF.

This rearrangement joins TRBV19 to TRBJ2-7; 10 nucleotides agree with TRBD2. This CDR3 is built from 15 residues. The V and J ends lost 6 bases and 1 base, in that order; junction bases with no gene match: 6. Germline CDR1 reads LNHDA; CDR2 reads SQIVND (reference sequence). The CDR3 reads CASRNLAGDSYEQYF. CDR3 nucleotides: TGTGCCAGTAGGAATCTAGCGGGAGATTCCTACGAGCAGTACTTC.

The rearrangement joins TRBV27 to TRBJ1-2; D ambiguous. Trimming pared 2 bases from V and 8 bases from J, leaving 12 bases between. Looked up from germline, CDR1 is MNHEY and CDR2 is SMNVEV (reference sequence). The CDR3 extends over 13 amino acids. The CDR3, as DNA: TGTGCCAGCAGTTTAATTCCCCTCATGGGCTACACCTTC. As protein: CASSLIPLMGYTF.

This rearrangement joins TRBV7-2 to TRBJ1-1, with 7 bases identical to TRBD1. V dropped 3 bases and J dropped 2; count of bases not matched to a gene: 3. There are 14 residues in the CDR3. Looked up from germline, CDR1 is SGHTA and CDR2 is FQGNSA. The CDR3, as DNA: TGTGCCAGCAGCTTTACAGGGGCTAACACTGAAGCTTTCTTT. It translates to CASSFTGANTEAFF.

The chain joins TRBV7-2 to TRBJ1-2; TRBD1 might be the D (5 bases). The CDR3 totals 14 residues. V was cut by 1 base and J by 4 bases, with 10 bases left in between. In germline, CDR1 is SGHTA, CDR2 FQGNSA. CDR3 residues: CASSLDGGGYGYTF. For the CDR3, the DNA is TGTGCCAGCAGCTTAGACGGGGGTGGCTATGGCTACACCTTC.